Each of the 30 T cell receptor beta chains below was sequenced from the same sample in a study of control samples from healthy donors and cancer patients. The protocol was immunoSEQ multiplex PCR, while the TCRdb copy is restricted to in-frame clones and leaves out a portion. Of approximately 110,000 clones listed, about 89% are singletons. The specimen was blood. These TCRs come from a woman in her late teens or twenties in good health.

V usage is TRBV7-2 and J usage is TRBJ2-1; 7 bases align to TRBD1. The V gene end was trimmed by 5 bases and the J gene end by 9 bases; junction bases not matched to a gene: 10. Germline CDR1 is SGHTA and CDR2 is FQGNSA. CDR3 size: 14 residues. The CDR3 loop is CASSPRQGASEQFF. The CDR3 bases are TGTGCCAGCAGCCCAAGACAGGGTGCAAGTGAGCAGTTCTTC. Supplemented by reference TRBV7-2 and TRBJ2-1, the full variable domain reads GAGVSQSPSNKVTEKGKDVELRCDPISGHTALYWYRQSLGQGLEFLIYFQGNSAPDKSGLPSDRFSAERTGGSVSTLTIQRTQQEDSAVYLCASSPRQGASEQFFGPGTRLTVL.

CDR3 amino acids: CASSSRQGSGELFF. Written as DNA, the CDR3 is TGTGCCAGCAGCTCTCGACAGGGGAGCGGGGAGCTGTTTTTT. The chain has TRBV11-3 and TRBJ2-2, with 8 bases matching TRBD1. This CDR3 is built from 14 residues. With V trimmed by 4 bases and J by 7 bases, 5 bases remained unmatched. Germline V gene lookup returns CDR1 SGHNT and CDR2 YENEEA. The whole variable domain, remainder taken from reference TRBV11-3 and TRBJ2-2, is EAGVVQSPRYKIIEKKQPVAFWCNPISGHNTLYWYLQNLGQGPELLIRYENEEAVDDSQLPKDRFSAERLKGVDSTLKIQPAELGDSAVYLCASSSRQGSGELFFGEGSRLTVL.

The chain recombines TRBV7-9 with TRBJ1-2; D is possibly TRBD1 (5 bases). The germline V gene encodes CDR1 SEHNR and CDR2 FQNEAQ (reference sequence). The CDR3 totals 18 residues. Trimming cost V 5 bases and J 0 bases, with 22 bases left between them. CDR3 sequence: CASSPSRDLTSTNYGYTF. CDR3 DNA: TGTGCCAGCAGCCCTAGCCGGGACCTTACATCGACTAACTATGGCTACACCTTC.

The chain couples TRBV7-2 to TRBJ2-7; D is ambiguous. This CDR3 region has 13 residues. Germline lookup yields CDR1 SGHTA and CDR2 FQGNSA. The germline V and J ends were trimmed by 4 bases and 2 bases, with 9 bases remaining between them. CDR3 nucleotides: TGTGCCAGCAGCTCTCAGGTCCCCTACGAGCAGTACTTC. This sequence encodes CASSSQVPYEQYF.

This rearrangement joins TRBV28 to TRBJ2-1; D is perhaps TRBD2 (5 bases). The CDR3 sequence is 16 residues long. Trimming took 8 bases from V and 0 from J, leaving 17 bases between them. In germline, CDR1 is MDHEN, CDR2 SYDVKM. In DNA form, the CDR3 reads TGTGCCAGCCTTCCCAGGACTTTTTACTCCTACAATGAGCAGTTCTTC. It specifies CASLPRTFYSYNEQFF.

The rearrangement uses TRBV28 and TRBJ1-5; no definite D call. In germline, CDR1 is MDHEN, CDR2 SYDVKM. This CDR3 has 12 amino acids. Trimming pared 4 bases from V and 8 bases from J, leaving 9 bases between. The CDR3 DNA sequence: TGTGCCAGCAGTTCTCCGCCAGAGCCCCAGCATTTT. This sequence encodes CASSSPPEPQHF.

The chain carries TRBV30 and TRBJ1-2; D unclear. CDR3 length: 12 amino acids. V gave up 2 bases and J gave up 5 bases, with 9 bases separating them. Germline-derived CDR1 and CDR2 are GTSNPN and SVGIG (reference sequence). CDR3 region: CAWSPSTYGYTF. In DNA, the CDR3 is TGTGCCTGGAGTCCCTCCACGTATGGCTACACCTTC.

V gene TRBV28 combines with J gene TRBJ2-1; 11 bases agree with TRBD2. The CDR3 runs 15 residues. Looked up from germline, CDR1 is MDHEN and CDR2 is SYDVKM. With V trimmed by 7 bases and J by 4 bases, 6 bases remained unmatched. CDR3 nucleotides: TGTGCCAGCACCCTTATAGCGGGAGGGTACAATGAGCAGTTCTTC. It yields the protein CASTLIAGGYNEQFF.

This clone was seen once. The CDR3 DNA reads as TGTGCCAGCAGCTTAGTTAGGGGCACAGATACGCAGTATTTT. This encodes CASSLVRGTDTQYF. The J gene is TRBJ2-3, the V gene TRBV7-2; the D is unclear. Germline CDR1 is SGHTA and CDR2 is FQGNSA. There are 14 residues in the CDR3. V dropped 1 base and J dropped 1 base, with 6 bases sitting between them.

The genes are TRBV12-3 or TRBV12-4 and TRBJ1-2; maybe TRBD1 (5 bases). The CDR3 has 13 residues. Trimming shortened V by 3 bases and J by 2 bases, and 7 bases separated the two germline ends. The CDR3 DNA is TGTGCCAGCAGTTTTGACAGCAACTATGGCTACACCTTC. Protein: CASSFDSNYGYTF.

This sequence joins TRBV4-3 and TRBJ2-4; weak D call: TRBD1 (6 bases). This CDR3 is built from 14 residues. The germline V gene encodes CDR1 LGHNA and CDR2 YSLEER. V lost 3 bases, J lost 3 bases, and 9 bases lay in between. The CDR3 loop reads CASSQDSLKNIQYF. In DNA, the CDR3 is TGCGCCAGCAGCCAGGACAGCCTCAAAAACATTCAGTACTTC.

The rearrangement joins TRBV9 to TRBJ2-1; TRBD2 might be the D (6 bases). The CDR3 covers 13 residues. V lost 0 bases and J 9 bases, leaving 10 bases between the germline ends. From germline, CDR1 is SGDLS and CDR2 YYNGEE. CDR3 region: CASSVEQGGEQFF. In DNA, the CDR3 is TGTGCCAGCAGCGTAGAGCAGGGAGGTGAGCAGTTCTTC.

The genes are TRBV28 and TRBJ2-3; no clear D. The CDR3 totals 14 residues. With 5 bases removed from V and 2 bases from J, the gap between germline ends came to 11 bases. Germline CDR1 and CDR2: MDHEN and SYDVKM. CDR3 amino acids: CASSVWAVTDTQYF. The CDR3 DNA reads as TGTGCCAGCAGTGTGTGGGCCGTCACAGATACGCAGTATTTT.

The rearrangement joins TRBV7-2 to TRBJ2-7; 7 positions match TRBD2. V lost 2 bases and J lost 5; bases outside the gene matches: 12. The CDR3 spans 16 residues. CDR1 is SGHTA and CDR2 is FQGNSA in the germline V gene. DNA for the CDR3: TGTGCCAGCAGCTTATTTGCTAGCGGTTTTGGAAACGAGCAGTACTTC. Translating it yields CASSLFASGFGNEQYF.

This clone was counted only a few times. The chain couples TRBV28 to TRBJ1-1; the match to TRBD1 covers 7 bases. The CDR3 length is 12 residues. Trimming removed 6 bases from V and 5 bases from J; junction bases left unmatched: 3. Germline lookup yields CDR1 MDHEN and CDR2 SYDVKM. The CDR3: CASRTGVTEAFF. The CDR3, as DNA: TGTGCCAGCAGAACAGGGGTTACTGAAGCTTTCTTT.

This clone appeared a few times. This rearrangement joins TRBV7-2 to TRBJ2-2; 7 bases agree with TRBD2. Trimming took 3 bases from V and 13 from J; bases not matched to a gene: 8. The CDR3 covers 13 residues. Germline loops: CDR1 SGHTA, CDR2 FQGNSA. The chain's CDR3 is CASSLGLSGGLFF. Written as DNA, the CDR3 is TGTGCCAGCAGCTTGGGACTAAGCGGTGGGCTGTTTTTT.

This chain connects TRBV9 to TRBJ2-7; 10 nucleotides line up with TRBD2. CDR3 size: 18 residues. Germline lookup yields CDR1 SGDLS and CDR2 YYNGEE. V shed 4 bases, J shed 4 bases, and the junction held 17 bases outside the gene matches. CDR3 nucleotide sequence: TGTGCCAGCAGCCGATTTCCTCCTAGCGGGGGTGTAGGGTACGAGCAGTACTTC. It is translated as CASSRFPPSGGVGYEQYF.

The rearrangement uses TRBV6-6 and TRBJ1-3; 7 bases match TRBD1. V dropped 7 bases and J dropped 1; count of bases not matched to a gene: 7. The CDR3 spans 15 residues. Looked up from germline, CDR1 is MNHNY and CDR2 is SVGAGI (reference sequence). For the CDR3, the DNA is TGTGCCAGCACCGACAGGGATTGGTCTGGAAACACCATATATTTT. This codes for CASTDRDWSGNTIYF.

The rearrangement joins TRBV7-2 to TRBJ2-7, with 9 nucleotides matching TRBD1. This CDR3 is built from 15 residues. Germline values: CDR1 SGHTA, CDR2 FQGNSA. V lost 5 bases and J lost 3; bases outside the gene matches: 8. CDR3 in amino acids: CASSPVGTGYYEQYF. The CDR3 nucleotides are TGTGCCAGCAGCCCCGTGGGGACAGGGTACTACGAGCAGTACTTC.

About this clone itself: A junction boundary mismatches the germline segment, possibly from a read error. This sequence joins TRBV28 and TRBJ2-7, with 7 nucleotides matching TRBD1. Per germline, CDR1 MDHEN and CDR2 SYDVKM. This CDR3 is built from 10 residues. The CDR3 spells CASSPGQAIF. The CDR3 bases are TGTGCCAGCAGCCCCGGACAGGCCATCTTC.

The gene calls are TRBV15 and TRBJ1-5, with 8 nucleotides matching TRBD1. The germline CDR1 and CDR2 sequences are LNHNV and YYDKDF (reference sequence). V was pared by 3 bases and J by 2 bases, with 0 bases of the junction left unmatched. CDR3 length equals 14 residues. CDR3 coding DNA: TGTGCCACCAGCAGGACAGGGGGCAATCAGCCCCAGCATTTT. Encoded protein: CATSRTGGNQPQHF.

The chain links TRBV10-1 to TRBJ1-3; the D is unclear. Germline V gene lookup returns CDR1 WNHNN and CDR2 SYGVQD (reference sequence). The CDR3 is 17 residues long. Trimming pared 3 bases from V and 4 bases from J, leaving 19 bases between. CDR3 in amino acids: CASSDPYRRAEGNTIYF. The CDR3 DNA is TGCGCCAGCAGTGATCCCTACCGACGGGCGGAAGGAAACACCATATATTTT.

The chain carries TRBV7-2 and TRBJ1-5, with 12 bases identical to TRBD1. The CDR3 contains 18 residues. Germline CDR1 is SGHTA and CDR2 is FQGNSA. Losses at the gene ends were 2 bases for V and 1 base for J; bases not matched to a gene: 6. CDR3: CASSLRGQGAGSNQPQHF. In DNA form, the CDR3 reads TGTGCCAGCAGCTTAAGGGGACAGGGGGCTGGGAGCAATCAGCCCCAGCATTTT.

This chain connects TRBV7-9 to TRBJ1-1; 7 positions agree with TRBD1. Germline V gene lookup returns CDR1 SEHNR and CDR2 FQNEAQ (reference sequence). Trimming cost V 5 bases and J 5 bases; bases outside gene matches: 8. CDR3 length: 14 residues. CDR3 sequence reads: CASSLVQGDTEAFF. The CDR3 nucleotides read TGTGCCAGCAGCCTGGTGCAGGGGGATACTGAAGCTTTCTTT.

This chain connects TRBV5-4 to TRBJ1-6; D is possibly TRBD1 (6 bases). This CDR3 spans 16 amino acids. V shed 3 bases and J shed 7 bases, with 17 bases lying between them. Germline V CDR1 and CDR2: SGHNT, YYREEE (reference sequence). The CDR3 sequence is CASSWGGGQTNSPLHF. CDR3 in DNA: TGTGCCAGCAGCTGGGGAGGTGGACAGACCAATTCACCCCTCCACTTT.

This clone was counted only a few times. This chain links TRBV12-3 or TRBV12-4 with TRBJ2-7; a possible D gene is TRBD1 (6 bases). V was clipped by 3 bases and J by 9 bases, with 15 bases between them. This CDR3 has 13 residues. CDR3: CASSLSRGTGQYF. CDR3 DNA sequence: TGTGCCAGCAGTTTGTCGAGGGGGACCGGGCAGTACTTC.

This clone was recorded only once. The V gene is TRBV18, the J gene TRBJ2-3; D not certain. V lost 3 bases and J lost 4, with 17 bases in between. Germline V gene lookup returns CDR1 KGHSH and CDR2 LQKENI. The CDR3 totals 16 residues. The CDR3 here is CASSPAVGIVSDTQYF. The CDR3 region has the DNA TGTGCCAGCTCACCGGCGGTAGGCATAGTTTCAGATACGCAGTATTTT.

The DNA of the CDR3 is TGTGCCAGCAGGATGGGACTAGCGGGAGGAGGGGGGTACAATGAGCAGTTCTTC. Translating gives CASRMGLAGGGGYNEQFF. The chain links TRBV2 to TRBJ2-1; 15 bases are a match to TRBD2. CDR1 is SNHLY, CDR2 FYNNEI, per germline. Trimming took 6 bases from V and 4 from J; bases not matched to a gene: 10. This CDR3 has 18 amino acids.

This chain uses TRBV28 with TRBJ1-1; no firm D call. CDR1 is MDHEN, CDR2 SYDVKM, per germline. With 5 bases removed from V and 1 base from J, the gap between germline ends came to 8 bases. The CDR3 extends over 13 amino acids. CDR3 sequence (DNA): TGTGCCAGCAGTCTAAGGTCGAACACTGAAGCTTTCTTT. It translates to CASSLRSNTEAFF.

The chain uses TRBV7-2 and TRBJ2-3; 8 nucleotides agree with TRBD2. This CDR3 is built from 15 residues. The germline CDR1 and CDR2 sequences are SGHTA and FQGNSA. The V and J ends lost 3 bases and 7 bases, in that order; junction bases with no gene match: 9. DNA of the CDR3: TGTGCCAGCAGCTTCCAACGGGGGGGGCCGAATACGCAGTATTTT. It codes for CASSFQRGGPNTQYF.